The clone carrying this TCR beta chain was found many times. What it recognizes is unknown. This sample was included in a study of T cells in Graves' hyperthyroidism and ophthalmopathy. General study results and limits: Using 13 V-J features, a model discriminated ophthalmopathy from stable hyperthyroidism.

CDR3 size: 14 residues. In germline, CDR1 is SGHRS, CDR2 YFSETQ. The V end lost 4 bases, the J end lost 4 bases, and 13 bases lay between the germline ends. Diagnoses used clinical symptoms, serum thyroxine and TRAb, thyroid ultrasound and orbital computed tomography. The TCR beta CDR3 regions underwent amplification using RNA transcripts as the source. The primer set for the first-round RT-PCR of the TCR CDR3 was HTBI. Via MiXCR, TCRdb re-called the multiplex PCR reads, giving one row per CDR3 protein. The data hold a few hundred thousand distinct CDR3 sequences, with approximately 20% observed a single time.

The source of this sequence is a man between 40 and 49 years old with Graves' hyperthyroidism. This chain uses TRBV5-1 with TRBJ2-3; D is possibly TRBD2 (7 bases). Sequencing was done on a sample of blood. For the CDR3, the DNA is TGCGCCAGCAGCAGGGGGGGCCGCGCAGATACGCAGTATTTT. This codes for CASSRGGRADTQYF.